A single sample is the source of the 32 T cell receptor beta chains below, sequenced in a study of blood T cell repertoires in COVID-19. This table comes from immunoSEQ multiplex PCR, and its TCRdb copy is limited to in-frame clones, with some not included. The top ten hold 32% of the sample, which has around 100,000 clones, 80% to 90% seen once. Sequencing input: peripheral blood. The receptors stem from a woman aged 80 or over with acute or convalescent COVID-19.

The gene calls are TRBV10-3 and TRBJ2-7, with 11 bases aligning to TRBD1. Germline V gives CDR1 ENHRY, CDR2 SYGVKD. V trimming: 10 bases; J trimming: 3 bases; junction bases outside the gene matches: 8. This CDR3 comprises 14 residues. The CDR3 is CATSAGTGGYEQYF. CDR3 nucleotide sequence: TGTGCCACTTCGGCCGGGACAGGGGGCTACGAGCAGTACTTC.

V is TRBV6-5 and J is TRBJ2-1; D call uncertain. Germline-derived CDR1 and CDR2 are MNHEY and SVGAGI. With 2 bases removed from V and 5 bases from J, the gap between germline ends came to 10 bases. The CDR3 spans 14 residues. The CDR3: CASSYRTHDNEQFF. CDR3 sequence (DNA): TGTGCCAGCAGTTACAGAACTCACGACAATGAGCAGTTCTTC.

The chain uses TRBV6-2 or TRBV6-3 and TRBJ1-5, with TRBD1 as a possible D gene (5 bases). The germline V and J ends were trimmed by 4 bases and 6 bases, with 13 bases remaining between them. The CDR3 covers 14 residues. In germline, CDR1 is MNHEY, CDR2 SVGEGT. The CDR3 region has the DNA TGTGCCAGCAGTTTGGGGACGGGGGTTCAGCCCCAGCATTTT. It yields the protein CASSLGTGVQPQHF.

The chain recombines TRBV5-4 with TRBJ2-5; 8 bases line up with TRBD2. This CDR3 is 17 amino acids long. V lost 2 bases to trimming and J lost 6 bases; unmatched junction nucleotides: 15. CDR1 SGHNT and CDR2 YYREEE come from the germline V gene (reference sequence). The DNA of the CDR3 is TGTGCCAGCAGCTTAGGCACGGGGGGGCCGATCACGCAGACCCAGTACTTC. It specifies CASSLGTGGPITQTQYF. Using reference TRBV5-4 and TRBJ2-5 for the parts outside the CDR3, the full variable domain is ETGVTQSPTHLIKTRGQQVTLRCSSQSGHNTVSWYQQALGQGPQFIFQYYREEENGRGNFPPRFSGLQFPNYSSELNVNALELDDSALYLCASSLGTGGPITQTQYFGPGTRLLVL.

V gene TRBV7-2 combines with J gene TRBJ1-6; TRBD1 agrees at 9 bases. Germline V gene data show CDR1 as SGHTA and CDR2 as FQGNSA. The CDR3 runs to 15 residues. After removal of 1 base from V and 9 bases from J, the junction contained 4 bases not matched to a gene. The CDR3 sequence: CASSLGGDRVSPLHF. CDR3 DNA: TGTGCCAGCAGCTTAGGGGGGGACAGGGTTTCACCCCTCCACTTT.

The J gene is TRBJ1-1, the V gene TRBV12-3 or TRBV12-4; D perhaps matches TRBD1 (5 bases). Trimming pared 1 base from V and 6 bases from J, leaving 9 bases between. The CDR3 consists of 13 residues. CDR3 in amino acids: CASSLGGAAEAFF. CDR3 sequence (DNA): TGTGCCAGCAGTTTAGGTGGGGCCGCTGAAGCTTTCTTT.

The V and J genes are TRBV6-5 and TRBJ1-5; D not certain. The CDR3 has 13 residues. Germline CDR1 and CDR2: MNHEY and SVGAGI. V lost 7 bases and J 0 bases, leaving 7 bases between the germline ends. As DNA, the CDR3 is TGTGCCAGCATGGCTGATAGCAATCAGCCCCAGCATTTT. Its translation is CASMADSNQPQHF.

The chain links TRBV10-3 to TRBJ1-1, with D uncertain. Per germline, CDR1 ENHRY and CDR2 SYGVKD. V lost 11 bases and J lost 0, with 13 bases in between. The CDR3 has 13 residues. The CDR3 region has the DNA TGTGCCCTCCGGGAGGATCTGAACACTGAAGCTTTCTTT. Its protein is CALREDLNTEAFF.

J is TRBJ1-4 and V is TRBV12-3 or TRBV12-4; tentative D call: TRBD1 (5 bases). The CDR3 extends over 13 amino acids. V dropped 4 bases and J dropped 5 bases, with 8 bases sitting between them. The CDR3 loop reads CASSSRENEKLFF. The CDR3 nucleotides are TGTGCCAGCAGTTCCAGGGAAAATGAAAAACTGTTTTTT.

V is TRBV6-1 and J is TRBJ2-5; 7 bases are a match to TRBD2. CDR3 length: 12 residues. Looked up from germline, CDR1 is MNHNS and CDR2 is SASEGT. Trimming cost V 1 base and J 7 bases; bases outside gene matches: 0. The CDR3 region has the DNA TGTGCCAGCAGTGAAGGGGGGGGGACCCAGTACTTC. Translation gives CASSEGGGTQYF.

This clone was detected only once. The chain joins TRBV30 to TRBJ1-1, with 8 bases lining up with TRBD1. CDR1 is GTSNPN and CDR2 is SVGIG in the germline V gene (reference sequence). The CDR3 covers 14 residues. V was clipped by 4 bases and J by 4 bases; unmatched bases: 8. CDR3 region: CAWTFDRGVTEAFF. Written as DNA, the CDR3 is TGTGCCTGGACCTTCGACAGGGGAGTCACTGAAGCTTTCTTT.

The sample holds many counts of this clone. The rearrangement links TRBV7-4 to TRBJ2-7; a possible D gene is TRBD1 (6 bases). The germline V and J ends were trimmed by 5 bases and 2 bases, with 19 bases remaining between them. This CDR3 spans 16 amino acids. The V gene's germline CDR1 is SGHVT and CDR2 SQSDAQ. Written as DNA, the CDR3 is TGTGCCAGCAGCCAAAAGTTCGACAGGATGCCCTACGAGCAGTACTTC. Translated: CASSQKFDRMPYEQYF.

The genes are TRBV28 and TRBJ2-2, with D maybe TRBD1 (6 bases). CDR3 length equals 15 residues. The germline CDR1 and CDR2 sequences are MDHEN and SYDVKM. Trimming shortened V by 10 bases and J by 4 bases, and 19 bases separated the two germline ends. CDR3 residues: CAIPTGTGPTGELFF. Here the CDR3 DNA reads TGTGCCATCCCCACAGGGACGGGCCCCACCGGGGAGCTGTTTTTT.

With regard to this clone: In the same sample, other DNA sequences code for this CDR3. The rearrangement links TRBV18 to TRBJ2-7, with D unclear. V was clipped by 2 bases and J by 2 bases, with 7 bases between them. This CDR3 region has 13 residues. Germline CDR1 reads KGHSH; CDR2 reads LQKENI. The chain's CDR3 is CASSPGQTYEQYF. The CDR3 nucleotides read TGTGCCAGCTCACCAGGGCAGACCTACGAGCAGTACTTC. Looking up the rest from reference TRBV18 and TRBJ2-7 gives the full variable domain: NAGVMQNPRHLVRRRGQEARLRCSPMKGHSHVYWYRQLPEEGLKFMVYLQKENIIDESGMPKERFSAEFPKEGPSILRIQQVVRGDSAAYFCASSPGQTYEQYFGPGTRLTVT.

The chain has TRBV18 and TRBJ2-1; D is unclear. V was pared by 3 bases and J by 6 bases, with 9 bases between. Germline CDR1 is KGHSH and CDR2 is LQKENI. The CDR3 has 13 amino acids. The CDR3 sequence: CASSPGSGNEQFF. The CDR3 DNA sequence: TGTGCCAGCTCACCGGGCTCCGGCAATGAGCAGTTCTTC.

The V call is TRBV6-2 or TRBV6-3, the J call TRBJ2-7, with a tentative D call TRBD1 (5 bases). V lost 1 base to trimming and J lost 1 base, with 14 bases between them. CDR1 and CDR2 from the germline V gene are MNHEY and SVGEGT. The CDR3 runs 16 residues. DNA for the CDR3: TGTGCCAGCAGTTACTTCAGGGCGCGGTGGTCCTACGAGCAGTACTTC. Its translation: CASSYFRARWSYEQYF.

The rearrangement joins TRBV7-2 to TRBJ2-7; the match to TRBD1 covers 7 bases. The CDR3 has 17 amino acids. Per the germline V gene, CDR1 is SGHTA and CDR2 is FQGNSA. V lost 1 base and J lost 2; bases outside the gene matches: 11. The CDR3 here is CASSLGVTGSIPYEQYF. Written as DNA, the CDR3 is TGTGCCAGCAGCTTAGGCGTGACAGGGAGTATCCCCTACGAGCAGTACTTC.

J is TRBJ1-3 and V is TRBV7-6; D gene unclear. The CDR3 covers 18 residues. Germline CDR1 and CDR2: SGHVS and FNYEAQ. The V gene lost 4 bases and the J gene lost 2 bases, with 21 bases spanning the gap. CDR3 sequence: CASSSNRLAVVAGNTIYF. Here the CDR3 DNA reads TGTGCCAGCAGCTCGAACCGCTTGGCGGTGGTGGCTGGAAACACCATATATTTT.

The chain uses TRBV5-1 and TRBJ1-1; no definite D call. The germline V gene has CDR1 SGHRS and CDR2 YFSETQ. The CDR3 contains 17 residues. Between the trimmed V and J ends, which lost 5 bases and 4 bases, there was a span of 24 bases. The DNA of the CDR3 is TGCGCCAGCAGTGAGACCCAGCAGTCGGTTCTAGGCACTGAAGCTTTCTTT. Its protein product is CASSETQQSVLGTEAFF.

The rearrangement uses TRBV5-1 and TRBJ2-3, with 11 bases aligning to TRBD2. Per the germline V gene, CDR1 is SGHRS and CDR2 is YFSETQ. The ends lost 4 bases at V and 4 bases at J; junction bases unmatched: 8. The CDR3 length is 16 residues. CDR3 loop: CASSPLDSGGADTQYF. In DNA form, the CDR3 reads TGCGCCAGCAGCCCTTTGGATAGCGGGGGGGCAGATACGCAGTATTTT.

The J gene is TRBJ1-4, the V gene TRBV7-2, with 10 bases identical to TRBD1. Unmatched junction bases numbered 7, after V lost 5 bases and J lost 10 bases. The germline CDR1 and CDR2 sequences are SGHTA and FQGNSA. This CDR3 has 14 residues. CDR3 residues: CASSQSGQGRKLFF. CDR3 nucleotide sequence: TGTGCCAGCAGCCAGTCGGGACAGGGGCGAAAACTGTTTTTT. Filled out from reference TRBV7-2 and TRBJ1-4, the complete variable domain reads GAGVSQSPSNKVTEKGKDVELRCDPISGHTALYWYRQSLGQGLEFLIYFQGNSAPDKSGLPSDRFSAERTGGSVSTLTIQRTQQEDSAVYLCASSQSGQGRKLFFGSGTQLSVL.

The chain joins TRBV28 to TRBJ2-7; 8 nucleotides align to TRBD1. The CDR3 covers 14 residues. Germline CDR1 is MDHEN and CDR2 is SYDVKM. The V segment lost 7 bases and the J segment 5 bases; nucleotides outside the gene matches: 10. This CDR3 is CASNKRTGWNEQYF. DNA of the CDR3: TGTGCCAGCAACAAGAGGACAGGGTGGAACGAGCAGTACTTC.

The chain carries TRBV5-1 and TRBJ2-1, with 7 bases matching TRBD1. The CDR3 runs 15 residues. V lost 5 bases to trimming and J lost 0 bases; unmatched junction nucleotides: 5. CDR1 and CDR2 (germline): SGHRS, YFSETQ. DNA for the CDR3: TGCGCCAGCAGGGTGACAGGGAGCTCCTACAATGAGCAGTTCTTC. Protein: CASRVTGSSYNEQFF.

The chain joins TRBV6-5 to TRBJ1-1, with 7 nucleotides matching TRBD1. Germline CDR1 and CDR2: MNHEY and SVGAGI. J was trimmed by 6 bases and V by 0 bases; bases with no gene match: 10. This CDR3 comprises 16 residues. CDR3 sequence: CASSYSSPTTGPEAFF. CDR3 sequence (DNA): TGTGCCAGCAGTTACTCCTCACCGACGACAGGGCCTGAAGCTTTCTTT.

This sequence joins TRBV2 and TRBJ1-1; tentative D call: TRBD1 (6 bases). This CDR3 region has 13 residues. V dropped 10 bases and J dropped 0 bases, with 12 bases sitting between them. CDR1 is SNHLY, CDR2 FYNNEI, per germline. The CDR3 region has the DNA TGTGCCATCCTAGGGGGGGTGAACACTGAAGCTTTCTTT. As protein: CAILGGVNTEAFF.

This chain connects TRBV30 to TRBJ1-2; 7 nucleotides match TRBD1. The J segment lost 4 bases and the V segment lost 2 bases, leaving 7 bases of the junction unmatched. In germline, CDR1 is GTSNPN, CDR2 SVGIG (reference sequence). CDR3 length: 14 residues. The CDR3 loop is CAWSRQGGGYGYTF. For the CDR3, the DNA is TGTGCCTGGAGTAGGCAGGGGGGTGGCTATGGCTACACCTTC.

As concerns this clone: One end of the junction does not line up with germline, which may come from a read error. The V and J genes are TRBV3-1 (or the pseudogene TRBV3-2) and TRBJ2-7; D unresolved. Germline V gene sequence: CDR1 LGHDT, CDR2 YNNKEL (reference sequence). The CDR3 spans 13 residues. The CDR3 loop reads CASSQGPPYGQYF. The DNA of the CDR3 is TGTGCCAGCAGCCAAGGCCCTCCGTACGGGCAGTACTTC.

In this sample, this clone turned up once. V and J are TRBV7-9 and TRBJ1-1; TRBD1 aligns across 8 bases. V lost 2 bases to trimming and J lost 4 bases; unmatched junction nucleotides: 3. CDR1 and CDR2 (germline): SEHNR, FQNEAQ (reference sequence). This CDR3 is built from 14 residues. CDR3 amino acids: CASSLQGASTEAFF. In DNA, the CDR3 is TGTGCCAGCAGCTTACAGGGGGCTAGCACTGAAGCTTTCTTT.

This rearrangement joins TRBV11-2 to TRBJ1-2; 7 bases fit TRBD1. The CDR3 contains 13 residues. Trimming removed 5 bases from V and 4 bases from J; junction bases left unmatched: 4. CDR1 and CDR2 from the germline V gene are SGHAT and FQNNGV. The CDR3 spells CASSLGQAYGYTF. In DNA form, the CDR3 reads TGTGCCAGCAGCCTCGGACAGGCCTATGGCTACACCTTC.

The chain couples TRBV6-5 to TRBJ2-2, with D possibly matching TRBD2 (5 bases). Looked up from germline, CDR1 is MNHEY and CDR2 is SVGAGI. The CDR3 length is 12 residues. Trimming removed 6 bases from V and 7 bases from J, with 9 bases in between. Written as DNA, the CDR3 is TGTGCCAGCAGGCAGGCGGGCGGGGAGCTGTTTTTT. Protein sequence: CASRQAGGELFF.

The chain joins TRBV28 to TRBJ2-3; TRBD2 aligns across 11 bases. There are 16 residues in the CDR3. V shed 3 bases and J 9 bases; nucleotides not matched to a gene: 11. Germline-derived CDR1 and CDR2 are MDHEN and SYDVKM. For the CDR3, the DNA is TGTGCCAGCAGTTTGCGAGGGACTAGCGGATCAGGGACGCAGTATTTT. Translation: CASSLRGTSGSGTQYF.

The gene calls are TRBV2 and TRBJ1-1, with unresolved D. The V gene lost 4 bases and the J gene lost 7 bases, with 10 bases spanning the gap. CDR3 length equals 12 residues. From germline, CDR1 is SNHLY and CDR2 FYNNEI. The CDR3 loop is CASSALPFEAFF. The CDR3 region has the DNA TGTGCCAGCAGTGCTCTTCCGTTTGAAGCTTTCTTT. Variable domain in full (rest from reference TRBV2 and TRBJ1-1): EPEVTQTPSHQVTQMGQEVILRCVPISNHLYFYWYRQILGQKVEFLVSFYNNEISEKSEIFDDQFSVERPDGSNFTLKIRSTKLEDSAMYFCASSALPFEAFFGQGTRLTVV.